The clone carrying this T cell receptor (beta chain) was recorded at least ten times. The antigen remains unidentified. MiXCR was run by TCRdb on the reads, yielding one entry per CDR3 protein. The table has approximately 110,000 distinct CDR3 sequences, around 9.1% seen once. The J segment lost 8 bases and the V segment lost 5 bases, leaving 9 bases of the junction unmatched. This CDR3 has 14 residues. Per germline, CDR1 MNHEY and CDR2 SVGEGT. The entry originates in a study of T cell repertoires in cytomegalovirus infection. Study-wide background: CMV infection and matching HLA type were both indicated by public TCR beta signatures.

Findings and limits, study-wide: Identification of carriers of CMV plus the relevant HLA was performed using cumulative public TCR beta family frequency.

Sequencing used PBMCs, sequenced either directly or after in vitro stimulation (not recorded which). This TCR was recovered from a human donor in good health (CMV status not recorded). Some clones in this sample may be carry-over from other donors' samples. The chain carries TRBV6-2 or TRBV6-3 and TRBJ2-1; 7 bases map to TRBD2. The chain's CDR3 is CASSPGLDVDEQFF. CDR3 DNA: TGTGCCAGCAGTCCCGGACTAGACGTAGATGAGCAGTTCTTC.